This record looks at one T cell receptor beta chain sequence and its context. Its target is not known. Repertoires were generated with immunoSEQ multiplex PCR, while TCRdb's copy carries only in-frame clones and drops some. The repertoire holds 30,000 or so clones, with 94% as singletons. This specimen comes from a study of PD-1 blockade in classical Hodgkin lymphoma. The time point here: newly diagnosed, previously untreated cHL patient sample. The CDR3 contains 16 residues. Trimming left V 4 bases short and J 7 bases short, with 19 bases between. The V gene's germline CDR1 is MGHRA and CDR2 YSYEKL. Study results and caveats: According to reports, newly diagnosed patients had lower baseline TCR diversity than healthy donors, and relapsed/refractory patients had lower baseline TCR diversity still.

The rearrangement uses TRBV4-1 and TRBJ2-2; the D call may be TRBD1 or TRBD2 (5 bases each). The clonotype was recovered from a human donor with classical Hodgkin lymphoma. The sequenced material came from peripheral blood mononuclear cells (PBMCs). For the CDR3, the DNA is TGCGCCAGCAGCCTCTGGAGGCAGGGCGCTGGCGGGGAGCTGTTTTTT. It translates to CASSLWRQGAGGELFF.